The subject of this entry is one T cell receptor (beta chain). Its specific antigen is unknown. No base quality values were provided; no much bigger clone lies one nucleotide off. The CDR3 holds 17 amino acids from the cysteine to the phenylalanine. Only CDR3 DNA remains: 51 bases, in frame from the first base. Here V drops 1 base and J drops 1 base, and the junction holds 7 bases not matched to any gene. The germline V gene gives CDR1 as LGHNA and CDR2 as YSLEER. The immunoSEQ Assay, a bias-controlled multiplex PCR, was used to amplify TCRbeta CDR3 regions from genomic DNA. The original pipeline was this. The number of nucleated cells in each sample was estimated from the amplification of reference gene primers within the assay. To quantify the absolute abundance of each unique TCRbeta CDR3 rearrangement, sequence reads were collapsed and filtered. For each sample, productive Simpson clonality was calculated as the square root of Simpson's diversity index over productive rearrangements. TCRdb took this table from immuneACCESS and kept in-frame rearrangements with V and J called. Such tables lack part of the clones; where checked against another copy, unresolved V genes explain under half of the gap, and the rest is unexplained. V, J and clone size are taken as reported in that table, and D and trimming were inferred from the DNA itself. Within this sample are some 130,000 clones, with almost 80% of them counted one time only. The ten largest clonotypes hold about a tenth of the sample.

The data are from a study of blood T cell repertoires in COVID-19 (dated by TCRdb to about 2020). Notes on the research overall: Samples covering the acute and convalescent phases of COVID-19 were provided by collaborators in the United States, Italy and Spain. The samples were drawn from two sources: the first 160 participants of the ongoing ImmuneRACE study, and some 1,300 subjects contributed by 6 global collaborators. The dataset comprised deeply sampled blood TCRbeta repertoires from subjects exposed to, actively infected with, or recovered from COVID-19. Where HLA class I and class II types were available, the types were taken from metadata supplied by the sample provider, not from assay-based typing. The material from the prospective study consisted of cDNA or gDNA derived from T cells, B-cell-depleted T cells, or PBMCs. Nearly every sample came with metadata listing a de-identified subject ID, COVID-19 status, age in years and sex. The repertoires were released in a freely available public database intended as a resource for research on the immune response to SARS-CoV-2.

Overall study results and their limits: How much clinical and demographic metadata was included differed by source and by participant, and the metadata was provided uncurated.

Another Seattle source contributed samples from volunteer blood donors who had recovered from COVID-19. Each collaborating institution followed its own protocols to collect whole blood in K2EDTA tubes. For TCRbeta analysis, collaborators shipped samples in one of three forms: frozen whole blood, isolated PBMCs, or DNA extracted from either of those sample types. The rearranged segments are TRBV4-3 and TRBJ2-3, and TRBD2 aligns with 8 junction nucleotides. The source is a man in his sixties who had recovered from COVID-19. Material: peripheral blood. In nucleotide form, the sequence is TGCGCCAGCAGCCAAGGTTCTAGCGGGCAACGCACAGATACGCAGTATTTT. Its protein product is CASSQGSSGQRTDTQYF.